Here is one T cell receptor beta chain with its context. No antigen is known for it. These data are taken from a study of OX40 agonist ivuxolimab in advanced cancers. Study-wide context: The dose of intravenous ivuxolimab that patients received every 2 weeks ranged from 0.01 to 10 mg/kg. Points from the study as a whole: Clonal expansion was seen in CD4+ and CD8+ blood T cells by week 6 at 0.1 to 3.0 mg/kg. Some of the lowest clonal expansion was seen in partial responders at 0.1-3.0 mg/kg.

Profiling relied on immunoSEQ multiplex PCR, and the TCRdb table lists in-frame clones only, not all of them. This table has some 17,000 clones, about 88% appearing once. V lost 9 bases and J lost 7; bases outside the gene matches: 6. Germline values: CDR1 SGHRS, CDR2 YFSETQ. The CDR3 sequence is 12 residues long. Sequencing was performed on CD4+ or CD8+ T cells sorted from blood, taken in a trial of the OX40 agonist ivuxolimab. The genes are TRBV5-1 and TRBJ1-5; 8 bases are a match to TRBD1. This receptor was obtained from an adult with an advanced solid tumor such as melanoma, head and neck, liver or kidney cancer. CDR3 sequence reads: CANRRGQQPQHF. CDR3 DNA: TGCGCCAACCGCAGGGGGCAACAGCCCCAGCATTTT.